The rows below give T cell receptor beta chains drawn from one sample of a study of cytomegalovirus exposure and HLA in healthy donors. Sequencing was performed with immunoSEQ multiplex PCR; in TCRdb, only in-frame clones are kept and a portion is missing. The table includes around 200,000 clones, 70% to 75% detected once. Sequencing input: PBMCs. The receptors stem from a man aged 30-40 years in good health and CMV-seropositive. Each CDR3 is given with its conserved first and last residue. A D gene is named only where the DNA matches it firmly. A clone size is listed for some rows: how often the clone was seen (once, few, many), or a class if it is expanded.

TRBJ1-2 - TRBD1 TRBV29-1 CSVEPIGQGHYGYTF TGCAGCGTTGAACCCATTGGACAGGGCCACTATGGCTACACCTTC
TRBJ1-2 - TRBD1 TRBV4-1 CASSQGPTGGASNYGYTF TGCGCCAGCAGCCAAGGCCCGACAGGGGGGGCTTCTAACTATGGCTACACCTTC
TRBJ2-7 - TRBD2 TRBV11-1 CASRPLAGGVGEQYF TGTGCCAGCAGACCACTAGCGGGAGGTGTAGGCGAGCAGTACTTC
TRBJ2-5 - - TRBV7-2 CASRGSRAEAGKETQYF TGTGCCAGCAGGGGTAGCCGGGCGGAGGCCGGGAAAGAGACCCAGTACTTC
TRBJ1-2 - - TRBV5-4 CASSLNGQMIYGYTF TGTGCCAGCAGCTTGAACGGACAGATGATCTATGGCTACACCTTC
TRBJ2-7 - TRBD1 TRBV6-6 CASSFRTGGSSYEQYF TGTGCCAGCAGTTTTAGGACAGGGGGAAGCTCCTACGAGCAGTACTTC
TRBJ1-2 - - TRBV10-1 CASSESGAGPNYGYTF TGCGCCAGCAGTGAGTCAGGGGCAGGGCCTAACTATGGCTACACCTTC
TRBJ1-1 - TRBD1 TRBV27 CASSLTGQGSEAFF TGTGCCAGCAGTTTAACGGGACAGGGTTCCGAAGCTTTCTTT
TRBJ2-5 - TRBD1 TRBV19 CASSPRTGQETQYF TGTGCCAGTAGTCCCCGGACAGGGCAAGAGACCCAGTACTTC
TRBJ1-2 - TRBD1 TRBV5-6 CASSATGEGGYTF TGTGCCAGCAGCGCGACAGGGGAGGGTGGCTACACCTTC
TRBJ1-5 - TRBD1 TRBV18 CASSPTGANQPQHF TGTGCCAGCTCACCAACAGGGGCCAATCAGCCCCAGCATTTT
TRBJ2-1 - - TRBV27 CASSFSRLQGEQFF TGTGCCAGCAGTTTCTCCCGCCTCCAGGGTGAGCAGTTCTTC
TRBJ2-2 once TRBD1 TRBV30 CAWRGQWDTGELFF TGTGCCTGGAGGGGACAGTGGGACACCGGGGAGCTGTTTTTT
TRBJ1-6 - - TRBV19 CASSPQGQHSPLHF TGTGCCAGTAGTCCGCAGGGTCAGCATTCACCCCTCCACTTT
TRBJ1-1 - TRBD1 TRBV25-1 CASSSRTGAMNTEAFF TGTGCCAGCAGTAGCAGAACAGGGGCCATGAACACTGAAGCTTTCTTT
TRBJ1-2 - TRBD1 TRBV2 CASSERGDRVGYGYTF TGTGCCAGCAGTGAACGGGGGGACAGGGTGGGCTATGGCTACACCTTC
TRBJ2-7 - TRBD1 TRBV4-1 CASSQAGTGGHEQYF TGCGCCAGCAGCCAAGCAGGGACAGGGGGCCACGAGCAGTACTTC
TRBJ1-2 - TRBD1 TRBV6-1 CASSEGPGQGRGYTF TGTGCCAGCAGTGAAGGCCCAGGACAGGGTAGAGGCTACACCTTC
TRBJ2-1 - TRBD2 TRBV7-9 CASSYTGTTFDEQFF TGTGCCAGCAGCTACACCGGGACTACCTTCGATGAGCAGTTCTTC
TRBJ2-3 - - TRBV19 CASSIGGWTDTQYF TGTGCCAGTAGTATTGGAGGATGGACAGATACGCAGTATTTT
TRBJ2-1 - TRBD2 TRBV9 CASSAGTSGLHEQFF TGTGCCAGCAGCGCCGGGACTAGCGGGCTCCATGAGCAGTTCTTC
TRBJ2-1 - - TRBV10-3 CAISDGLGGGEAYNEQFF TGTGCCATCAGTGATGGACTAGGGGGGGGAGAGGCCTACAATGAGCAGTTCTTC
TRBJ2-7 - TRBD2 TRBV19 CASSIGAPTSAHEQYF TGTGCCAGTAGTATAGGGGCCCCGACTAGCGCCCACGAGCAGTACTTC
TRBJ2-1 - TRBD1 TRBV5-4 CASSSGQQPNEQFF TGTGCCAGCAGCTCGGGACAGCAACCCAATGAGCAGTTCTTC
TRBJ2-7 - TRBD1 TRBV4-3 CASSPGQGAYEQYF TGCGCCAGCAGCCCGGGACAGGGGGCCTACGAGCAGTACTTC
TRBJ1-2 - - TRBV18 CASSQRDSSYGYTF TGTGCCAGCTCACAACGGGACTCTAGCTATGGCTACACCTTC
TRBJ2-3 - - TRBV29-1 CSVAGTDTQYF TGCAGCGTTGCCGGCACAGATACGCAGTATTTT
TRBJ2-5 - TRBD2 TRBV7-6 CASSIPGTSWETQYF TGTGCCAGCAGCATTCCCGGGACTAGCTGGGAGACCCAGTACTTC
TRBJ2-3 few - TRBV7-9 CASSLLRESGDTQYF TGTGCCAGCAGCCTTCTCAGGGAATCCGGAGATACGCAGTATTTT
TRBJ1-3 few - TRBV7-2 CASTRSGNTIYF TGTGCCAGCACCCGCTCTGGAAACACCATATATTTT
TRBJ2-5 - - TRBV9 CASSVDGGSSQETQYF TGTGCCAGCAGCGTAGACGGCGGGTCCTCACAAGAGACCCAGTACTTC
TRBJ2-3 - TRBD2 TRBV2 CASSEGLAGWMASTDTQYF TGTGCCAGCTCCGAGGGGCTAGCGGGATGGATGGCTAGCACAGATACGCAGTATTTT
TRBJ2-1 - - TRBV27 CASSLREGPGPEQFF TGTGCCAGCAGTTTACGCGAGGGCCCAGGACCTGAGCAGTTCTTC
TRBJ2-1 - TRBD1 TRBV7-3 CASSSGQESSYNEQFF TGTGCCAGCAGCTCTGGACAGGAGAGCTCCTACAATGAGCAGTTCTTC
TRBJ1-5 - - TRBV19 CASTIGGFQPQHF TGTGCCAGTACCATTGGGGGGTTTCAGCCCCAGCATTTT
TRBJ2-1 - - TRBV5-1 CASSLGGGVSYNEQFF TGCGCCAGCAGCTTGGGGGGCGGGGTCTCCTACAATGAGCAGTTCTTC
TRBJ1-5 - - TRBV6-5 CASSYRQGEVGQPQHF TGTGCCAGCAGTTACCGGCAGGGTGAGGTTGGTCAGCCCCAGCATTTT
TRBJ1-1 - - TRBV30 CAWNGRPEAFF TGTGCCTGGAACGGGAGACCTGAAGCTTTCTTT
TRBJ2-7 - - TRBV4-1 CASSQEDGDSDITYEQYF TGCGCCAGCAGCCAAGAAGATGGGGACTCCGACATCACCTACGAGCAGTACTTC
TRBJ2-5 - - TRBV7-3 CASSLMGGRGGETQYF TGTGCCAGCAGCTTAATGGGGGGTAGGGGAGGAGAGACCCAGTACTTC
TRBJ1-2 - TRBD1 TRBV6-5 CASRQGARGYTF TGTGCCAGCAGACAGGGGGCGCGGGGCTACACCTTC
TRBJ2-1 - TRBD2 TRBV2 CASRRGTSYGNEQFF TGTGCCAGCAGGCGGGGGACTAGTTATGGCAATGAGCAGTTCTTC
TRBJ2-1 - TRBD2 TRBV7-6 CASSLPAGVDEQFF TGTGCCAGCAGCTTACCGGCGGGGGTGGATGAGCAGTTCTTC
TRBJ1-3 - TRBD1 TRBV19 CASSTYPRDSSGNTIYF TGTGCCAGTAGTACCTACCCCAGGGACAGCTCTGGAAACACCATATATTTT
TRBJ2-7 - - TRBV5-4 CASSPGERTYEQYF TGTGCCAGCAGCCCAGGGGAGAGGACCTACGAGCAGTACTTC
TRBJ2-1 once TRBD2 TRBV6-5 CATRTGTSGRNEQFF TGTGCCACTAGAACCGGGACTAGCGGGAGAAATGAGCAGTTCTTC
TRBJ2-5 - - TRBV5-8 CASAPAEARGETQYF TGTGCCAGCGCCCCAGCGGAAGCGAGAGGAGAGACCCAGTACTTC
TRBJ1-5 few TRBD1 TRBV15 CATSFNRGNQPQHF TGTGCCACCAGCTTTAACAGGGGGAATCAGCCCCAGCATTTT
TRBJ1-3 - - TRBV4-3 CASSQEGASAGNTIYF TGCGCCAGCAGCCAAGAGGGGGCTTCGGCTGGAAACACCATATATTTT
TRBJ1-6 - - TRBV6-6 CASRPTDRKDSPLHF TGTGCCAGCAGACCCACTGACAGAAAGGATTCACCCCTCCACTTT
TRBJ1-5 - - TRBV19 CASSIGVRVSHQPQHF TGTGCCAGTAGTATAGGCGTCAGGGTATCCCATCAGCCCCAGCATTTT